Shown below are 6 T cell receptor beta chains from a single sample sequenced in a study of human T cells and chemical hapten exposure. Time point given: patch test 2, 6 weeks after DPC sensitization. The treatment denotes: therapeutic diphenylcyclopropenone sensitization with weekly scalp DPC. TCRdb redid the calling of the RACE reads with MiXCR, one entry per CDR3 protein. The profile shows fewer than 95,000 distinct CDR3 sequences, 9.5% to 12% of them singletons. Sequenced here: whole blood, sampled in connection with sensitization to the hapten diphenylcyclopropenone (DPC). All receptors derive from a man aged 35 to 55 with alopecia areata. Some clones in this sample may be carry-over from other donors' samples.

V usage is TRBV7-9 and J usage is TRBJ2-3; 7 bases agree with TRBD2. The CDR3 is 13 residues long. The germline V gene has CDR1 SEHNR and CDR2 FQNEAQ (reference sequence). CDR3 in amino acids: CAGGQRVPDTQYF. DNA for the CDR3: TGTGCGGGAGGGCAGCGGGTACCAGATACGCAGTATTTT. Drawing the rest from reference TRBV7-9 and TRBJ2-3, the complete variable domain is DTGVSQNPRHKITKRGQNVTFRCDPISEHNRLYWYRQTLGQGPEFLTYFQNEAQLEKSRLLSDRFSAERPKGSFSTLEIQRTEQGDSAMYLCAGGQRVPDTQYFGPGTRLTVL.

This clonotype was counted between two and nine times. The V and J genes are TRBV7-2 and TRBJ1-5, with TRBD1 matching over 7 bases. Unmatched junction bases numbered 7, after V lost 5 bases and J lost 6 bases. This CDR3 has 14 residues. Germline values: CDR1 SGHTA, CDR2 FQGNSA. As DNA, the CDR3 is TGTGCCAGCAGCCCAGGGGGTAGAGGTCAGCCCCAGCATTTT. Translation gives CASSPGGRGQPQHF.

The chain couples TRBV11-2 to TRBJ2-1; D unresolved. V was pared by 1 base and J by 10 bases, with 8 bases between. Germline V CDR1 and CDR2: SGHAT, FQNNGV. CDR3 length: 12 residues. The CDR3 sequence is CASSLVDTEQFF. The CDR3 DNA is TGTGCCAGCAGCTTAGTTGACACCGAGCAGTTCTTC.

This rearrangement joins TRBV7-2 to TRBJ2-1, with 7 bases lining up with TRBD2. CDR3 length: 15 amino acids. Germline V gives CDR1 SGHTA, CDR2 FQGNSA. The junction had 6 bases not matched to a gene; V was cut back by 2 bases and J by 5 bases. The CDR3 DNA sequence: TGTGCCAGCAGCTTACTAGCGGTAGGAAACAATGAGCAGTTCTTC. As protein: CASSLLAVGNNEQFF. Combining the CDR3 with reference TRBV7-2 and TRBJ2-1 gives the whole variable domain GAGVSQSPSNKVTEKGKDVELRCDPISGHTALYWYRQSLGQGLEFLIYFQGNSAPDKSGLPSDRFSAERTGGSVSTLTIQRTQQEDSAVYLCASSLLAVGNNEQFFGPGTRLTVL.

The chain carries TRBV19 and TRBJ2-6, with TRBD2 matching over 8 bases. Germline CDR1 and CDR2: LNHDA and SQIVND (reference sequence). The CDR3 runs 17 residues. The V segment lost 7 bases and the J segment 0 bases; nucleotides outside the gene matches: 8. CDR3 amino acids: CASTGRGARSGANVLTF. In nucleotides, the CDR3 is TGTGCCAGTACAGGGCGGGGGGCGCGCTCTGGGGCCAACGTCCTGACTTTC.

This clonotype was seen a few times. The gene calls are TRBV7-2 and TRBJ2-3; D unresolved. The germline V and J ends were trimmed by 5 bases and 2 bases, with 8 bases remaining between them. CDR3 length: 13 amino acids. Germline values: CDR1 SGHTA, CDR2 FQGNSA. CDR3 in DNA: TGTGCCAGCAGCCAGAGTTTCACAGATACGCAGTATTTT. It is translated as CASSQSFTDTQYF. Full variable domain (rest looked up from reference TRBV7-2 and TRBJ2-3): GAGVSQSPSNKVTEKGKDVELRCDPISGHTALYWYRQSLGQGLEFLIYFQGNSAPDKSGLPSDRFSAERTGGSVSTLTIQRTQQEDSAVYLCASSQSFTDTQYFGPGTRLTVL.